The 11 T cell receptor beta chains presented below share a single source sample, sequenced in a study of cytomegalovirus exposure and HLA in healthy donors. TCRdb keeps only in-frame clones here, not all; method: immunoSEQ multiplex PCR. This table holds about 330,000 clones, roughly 85% found once. The specimen was PBMCs. The receptors shown here come from a woman between 18 and 29 years old in good health and CMV-seronegative.

The chain links TRBV5-6 to TRBJ1-3; D is perhaps TRBD1 (5 bases). Germline V gene sequence: CDR1 SGHDT, CDR2 YYEEEE. The CDR3 is 15 amino acids. The V end lost 1 base, the J end lost 0 bases, and 8 bases lay between the germline ends. CDR3 DNA sequence: TGTGCCAGCAGCTTGCTCGGGGGCTCTGGAAACACCATATATTTT. It encodes CASSLLGGSGNTIYF.

This chain joins TRBV5-4 and TRBJ1-4; 9 nucleotides align to TRBD1. The germline CDR1 and CDR2 sequences are SGHNT and YYREEE (reference sequence). The CDR3 covers 16 residues. The J segment lost 1 base and the V segment lost 4 bases, leaving 5 bases of the junction unmatched. CDR3 sequence (DNA): TGTGCCAGCAGCGCCCGACAGGGGGGAACTAATGAAAAACTGTTTTTT. Translating it yields CASSARQGGTNEKLFF.

The rearrangement joins TRBV18 to TRBJ1-5, with D possibly being TRBD1 (5 bases). The CDR3 is made up of 13 amino acids. V was trimmed by 6 bases and J by 5 bases, leaving 11 bases between them. Germline lookup yields CDR1 KGHSH and CDR2 LQKENI. As DNA, the CDR3 is TGTGCCAGCTCTGTCGGCAGGGATCAGCCCCAGCATTTT. This sequence encodes CASSVGRDQPQHF.

This rearrangement joins TRBV7-2 to TRBJ1-4, with D perhaps matching TRBD1 (6 bases). In germline, CDR1 is SGHTA, CDR2 FQGNSA. V gave up 1 base and J gave up 7 bases, with 10 bases separating them. The CDR3 sequence is 14 residues long. The CDR3 here is CASSLGQAGEKLFF. The CDR3, as DNA: TGTGCCAGCAGCTTAGGACAGGCGGGTGAAAAACTGTTTTTT.

The gene calls are TRBV7-2 and TRBJ2-7, with 11 bases fitting TRBD2. The CDR3 contains 14 residues. The germline V gene encodes CDR1 SGHTA and CDR2 FQGNSA. Trimming at V came to 6 bases and at J to 6 bases, leaving 7 bases not matched to a gene. The CDR3 loop reads CASSQLAGVLEQYF. CDR3 DNA: TGTGCCAGCAGTCAACTAGCGGGAGTGCTCGAGCAGTACTTC.

This clone was picked up a small number of times. The chain is built from TRBV27 and TRBJ2-7, with 9 bases aligning to TRBD1. V shed 5 bases, J shed 0 bases, and the junction held 5 bases outside the gene matches. The CDR3 has 15 residues. Germline CDR1 reads MNHEY; CDR2 reads SMNVEV (reference sequence). The CDR3 sequence is CASSHRDRASYEQYF. In DNA, the CDR3 is TGTGCCAGCAGTCACCGGGACAGGGCCTCCTACGAGCAGTACTTC.

The chain uses TRBV7-6 and TRBJ1-1, with 7 nucleotides matching TRBD1. The junction had 3 bases not matched to a gene; V was cut back by 4 bases and J by 1 base. The germline V gene has CDR1 SGHVS and CDR2 FNYEAQ. The CDR3 covers 14 residues. As DNA, the CDR3 is TGTGCCAGCAGCTCGGGGACAGAGAACACTGAAGCTTTCTTT. As protein: CASSSGTENTEAFF.

This clone was observed a handful of times. The chain couples TRBV10-3 to TRBJ2-7; D is uncertain. The V end lost 1 base, the J end lost 4 bases, and 5 bases lay between the germline ends. CDR1 and CDR2 (germline): ENHRY, SYGVKD. The CDR3 is 12 amino acids. The CDR3 spells CAISEFLYEQYF. The CDR3 nucleotides read TGTGCCATCAGTGAGTTTCTGTACGAGCAGTACTTC.

The rearrangement joins TRBV9 to TRBJ2-1; 9 nucleotides align to TRBD1. The CDR3 is made up of 15 amino acids. V gave up 0 bases and J gave up 8 bases; unmatched junction bases: 6. Germline V gene sequence: CDR1 SGDLS, CDR2 YYNGEE. CDR3 nucleotides: TGTGCCAGCAGCGTAGCAGGGACAGGGAAGGATGAGCAGTTCTTC. It yields the protein CASSVAGTGKDEQFF.

In nucleotides, the CDR3 is TGTGCCAGCAGTAGCGGGTTCTACAATGAGCAGTTCTTC. It yields the protein CASSSGFYNEQFF. V is TRBV9 and J is TRBJ2-1; TRBD2 matches at 7 bases. The CDR3 loop spans 13 amino acids. J gave up 3 bases and V 5 bases, and 2 bases lay outside the gene matches. Germline V CDR1 and CDR2: SGDLS, YYNGEE.

CDR3: CASSLYGGDGGYTF. CDR3 nucleotides: TGTGCCAGCAGTTTATACGGGGGGGATGGAGGCTACACCTTC. This chain joins TRBV27 and TRBJ1-2; weak D call: TRBD1 (5 bases). Looked up from germline, CDR1 is MNHEY and CDR2 is SMNVEV (reference sequence). CDR3 length: 14 residues. V was shortened by 1 base and J by 8 bases, with 14 bases between the two germline ends.